This TCR beta chain appears in the sequencing data of a study of blood T cell repertoires in COVID-19. Authors' processing steps: Reference gene primer amplification in the assay estimated nucleated cell counts. Measured with immunoSEQ multiplex PCR; TCRdb has only the in-frame clones, and not every one. The V and J calls and the clone size are those of that table, but D and trimming were determined from the DNA. The table lists about 530,000 clones, approximately 88% of them singletons. The sequence derives from a woman in her 50s with COVID-19, enrolled during active disease. Sequencing was performed on peripheral blood.

The CDR3 coding sequence is TGTGCCAGCAGTTACGGCGGGGATGGGGATCAGCCCCAGCATTTT. Amino acid sequence: CASSYGGDGDQPQHF. The chain has TRBV6-5 and TRBJ1-5; no reliable D call. With 2 bases removed from V and 5 bases from J, the gap between germline ends came to 13 bases. Germline lookup yields CDR1 MNHEY and CDR2 SVGAGI. This CDR3 comprises 15 residues.